Below, 9 T cell receptor beta chains from the same sample are listed, as sequenced in a study of shared clonotypes between healthy human individuals. Clones were sequenced by immunoSEQ multiplex PCR, and TCRdb holds only the in-frame ones, with some missing. The repertoire includes about 2.3 million clones, over 90% of them detected once, and 0.35% to 0.45% sits in the top ten. Sequencing was carried out using naive CD4+ T cells from PBMCs. Subset here: CD45RA+ positively selected. Source of these receptors: a man younger than 30 in good health. Some clones in this sample may be carry-over from other donors' samples.

The chain joins TRBV11-2 to TRBJ2-7; 12 nucleotides agree with TRBD1. Germline trimming cut 4 bases from V and 4 bases from J; bases unmatched to any gene: 5. The CDR3 runs 15 residues. CDR1 is SGHAT, CDR2 FQNNGV, per germline. The CDR3 sequence is CASSSRDRGRYEQYF. As DNA, the CDR3 is TGTGCCAGCAGCTCTCGGGACAGGGGGCGATACGAGCAGTACTTC.

With respect to this clone: Other DNA sequences in this sample translate to the same CDR3. The rearrangement uses TRBV29-1 and TRBJ2-3; D call uncertain. The CDR3 is made up of 12 amino acids. CDR1 and CDR2 (germline): SQVTM, ANQGSEA. Trimming shortened V by 3 bases and J by 3 bases, and 7 bases separated the two germline ends. CDR3 loop: CSVDLGTDTQYF. The CDR3 DNA reads as TGCAGCGTTGATCTGGGAACAGATACGCAGTATTTT.

V is TRBV5-8 and J is TRBJ2-1; 11 bases match TRBD2. With V trimmed by 9 bases and J by 0 bases, 8 bases remained unmatched. The CDR3 runs 16 residues. Per the germline V gene, CDR1 is SGHTS and CDR2 is YDEGEE. CDR3 protein: CAILVSGRVSYNEQFF. In nucleotides, the CDR3 is TGTGCCATCTTGGTTAGCGGGAGGGTCTCCTACAATGAGCAGTTCTTC.

For the CDR3, the DNA is TGCGCCAGCAGCGTAGTACCAACAGATACGCAGTATTTT. Translating it yields CASSVVPTDTQYF. The chain links TRBV5-1 to TRBJ2-3, with D unresolved. Germline V CDR1 and CDR2: SGHRS, YFSETQ. The V and J ends lost 4 bases and 3 bases respectively, with 9 bases between them. The CDR3 sequence is 13 residues long.

The chain couples TRBV7-6 to TRBJ2-7; a possible D gene is TRBD2 (6 bases). CDR1 is SGHVS and CDR2 is FNYEAQ in the germline V gene. This CDR3 contains 13 residues. V was shortened by 2 bases and J by 7 bases, with 12 bases between the two germline ends. The CDR3 DNA is TGTGCCAGCAGCTTAAACCCTGGGGGGGAGCAGTACTTC. Translating gives CASSLNPGGEQYF.

V usage is TRBV28 and J usage is TRBJ2-7; tentatively, D is TRBD2 (6 bases). Germline loops: CDR1 MDHEN, CDR2 SYDVKM. V was clipped by 8 bases and J by 5 bases, with 19 bases between them. The CDR3 has 14 residues. The CDR3 reads CASLRRAGWDEQYF. The CDR3 coding sequence is TGTGCCAGCTTGAGGAGGGCCGGGTGGGACGAGCAGTACTTC. Based on the CDR3 plus reference TRBV28 and TRBJ2-7, the full variable domain is DVKVTQSSRYLVKRTGEKVFLECVQDMDHENMFWYRQDPGLGLRLIYFSYDVKMKEKGDIPEGYSVSREKKERFSLILESASTNQTSMYLCASLRRAGWDEQYFGPGTRLTVT.

The V call is TRBV6-5, the J call TRBJ2-3; D not resolved. CDR1 and CDR2 from the germline V gene are MNHEY and SVGAGI. This CDR3 contains 16 residues. Trimming took 4 bases from V and 1 from J, leaving 15 bases between them. In DNA form, the CDR3 reads TGTGCCAGCAGTTCCTCGTGGGTTCAGGGCACAGATACGCAGTATTTT. Translation gives CASSSSWVQGTDTQYF.

This chain uses TRBV11-2 with TRBJ2-1; tentatively, D is TRBD2 (5 bases). Germline CDR1 SGHAT, CDR2 FQNNGV. V lost 5 bases, J lost 10 bases, and 18 bases lay in between. The CDR3 runs to 14 residues. The CDR3 DNA reads as TGTGCCAGCAGCCCTCGAGAGGGAGTAGGCGAGCAGTTCTTC. Amino acid sequence: CASSPREGVGEQFF.

The chain recombines TRBV6-1 with TRBJ2-7; tentative D call: TRBD2 (6 bases). The CDR3 has 13 amino acids. Trimming pared 3 bases from V and 5 bases from J, leaving 11 bases between. Germline-derived CDR1 and CDR2 are MNHNS and SASEGT. The CDR3 loop reads CASSERRVHEQYF. The CDR3 region has the DNA TGTGCCAGCAGTGAGAGGAGGGTGCACGAGCAGTACTTC.